Below, 23 T cell receptor beta chains from the same sample are listed, as sequenced in a study of blood T cell repertoires in COVID-19. Profiled with immunoSEQ multiplex PCR; TCRdb holds only in-frame clones, not every one. The data show approximately 310,000 clones, 75% to 90% seen once. The sample taken for sequencing was PBMCs or T cells enriched from blood (not recorded which). These receptors were taken from a woman under 40 who had been exposed to COVID-19.

CDR3 bases: TGTGCCAGCAGTTTATCCTATGGAATCGGGGGGCCGTACAATGAGCAGTTCTTC. Encoded protein: CASSLSYGIGGPYNEQFF. J is TRBJ2-1 and V is TRBV28, with D possibly being TRBD2 (7 bases). From germline, CDR1 is MDHEN and CDR2 SYDVKM. CDR3 length equals 18 residues. V was trimmed by 1 base and J by 4 bases, leaving 20 bases between them.

The V and J genes are TRBV7-2 and TRBJ2-7; D perhaps matches TRBD1 (6 bases). Per the germline V gene, CDR1 is SGHTA and CDR2 is FQGNSA. CDR3 length equals 15 residues. Trimming stripped 2 bases from V and 0 bases from J, with 11 bases between. As DNA, the CDR3 is TGTGCCAGCAGCTTATATCAGACAGGCTCCTACGAGCAGTACTTC. This translates into CASSLYQTGSYEQYF.

The chain joins TRBV3-1 (or the pseudogene TRBV3-2) to TRBJ2-3; 7 bases align to TRBD1. This CDR3 contains 17 residues. Losses at the gene ends were 0 bases for V and 0 bases for J; bases not matched to a gene: 6. CDR1 and CDR2 from the germline V gene are LGHDT and YNNKEL (reference sequence). As DNA, the CDR3 is TGTGCCAGCAGCCAAGAATGGACAGGAACTAGCACAGATACGCAGTATTTT. Translating it yields CASSQEWTGTSTDTQYF.

This clone was counted between two and nine times. This chain uses TRBV30 with TRBJ1-5; a weak D match, TRBD1 (6 bases). With 1 base removed from V and 4 bases from J, the gap between germline ends came to 14 bases. The CDR3 sequence is 15 residues long. Germline CDR1 GTSNPN, CDR2 SVGIG (reference sequence). The CDR3 region has the DNA TGTGCCTGGAGTGCAGACAGGAGAACGAATCAGCCCCAGCATTTT. Translation gives CAWSADRRTNQPQHF.

The chain employs TRBV28 and TRBJ2-3, with D unclear. V lost 7 bases, J lost 3 bases, and 8 bases lay in between. The CDR3 runs 12 residues. Germline V gene sequence: CDR1 MDHEN, CDR2 SYDVKM. The DNA for the CDR3 is TGTGCCAGCACGCGGATTACAGATACGCAGTATTTT. This translates into CASTRITDTQYF.

CDR3 region: CASSRGTGSSYNSPLHF. Here the CDR3 DNA reads TGTGCCAGCAGCCGTGGAACAGGGAGCTCCTATAATTCACCCCTCCACTTT. The chain links TRBV5-4 to TRBJ1-6, with D possibly being TRBD1 (6 bases). The ends were cut back, 4 bases at V and 0 bases at J, with 14 bases in the middle. This CDR3 contains 17 residues. Germline CDR1 SGHNT, CDR2 YYREEE (reference sequence).

The rearrangement links TRBV4-3 to TRBJ1-3; no firm D call. This CDR3 is built from 15 residues. V was shortened by 0 bases and J by 2 bases, with 8 bases between the two germline ends. From germline, CDR1 is LGHNA and CDR2 YSLEER. CDR3 sequence (DNA): TGCGCCAGCAGCCAAGATGGGCAGACTGGAAACACCATATATTTT. Translated, it gives CASSQDGQTGNTIYF.

The rearrangement uses TRBV6-5 and TRBJ2-1; D is perhaps TRBD1 (5 bases). This CDR3 has 13 amino acids. Germline CDR1 is MNHEY and CDR2 is SVGAGI. Deletions cut 6 bases from V and 6 bases from J, with 12 bases between. CDR3 in DNA: TGTGCCAGCAGGAAGGACACAAGCAATGAGCAGTTCTTC. It encodes CASRKDTSNEQFF.

This clone was observed once. V gene TRBV9 combines with J gene TRBJ1-6; TRBD1 agrees at 7 bases. J was trimmed by 7 bases and V by 3 bases; bases with no gene match: 4. Per germline, CDR1 SGDLS and CDR2 YYNGEE. The CDR3 runs 14 residues. The CDR3 here is CASSAVTGNSPLHF. For the CDR3, the DNA is TGTGCCAGCAGCGCGGTGACAGGGAATTCACCCCTCCACTTT.

The V call is TRBV7-9, the J call TRBJ2-7; 7 positions match TRBD1. This CDR3 is built from 16 residues. V shed 5 bases and J 2 bases; nucleotides not matched to a gene: 12. Germline V gene sequence: CDR1 SEHNR, CDR2 FQNEAQ (reference sequence). CDR3 DNA: TGTGCCAGCAGCCCTCTAAGGACAGGACTCCCCTACGAGCAGTACTTC. Translating gives CASSPLRTGLPYEQYF.

The chain links TRBV18 to TRBJ2-1, with a tentative D call TRBD1 (5 bases). Germline CDR1 reads KGHSH; CDR2 reads LQKENI. The CDR3 length is 17 residues. Between the trimmed V and J ends, which lost 8 bases and 1 base, there was a span of 21 bases. The CDR3: CASPAPQGDLSYNEQFF. The CDR3 DNA follows: TGTGCCAGCCCCGCCCCGCAGGGCGATTTATCCTACAATGAGCAGTTCTTC.

The chain combines TRBV9 with TRBJ1-2, with a possible D match to TRBD1 (6 bases). V was pared by 0 bases and J by 0 bases, with 9 bases between. Germline lookup yields CDR1 SGDLS and CDR2 YYNGEE. The CDR3 loop spans 15 amino acids. The CDR3 loop is CASSVGQAANYGYTF. Written as DNA, the CDR3 is TGTGCCAGCAGCGTAGGACAGGCGGCTAACTATGGCTACACCTTC.

J is TRBJ1-2 and V is TRBV3-1 (or the pseudogene TRBV3-2), with a tentative D call TRBD1 (6 bases). V was pared by 4 bases and J by 2 bases, with 14 bases between. Germline-derived CDR1 and CDR2 are LGHDT and YNNKEL (reference sequence). The CDR3 length is 15 residues. CDR3 sequence reads: CASSRSGQINYGYTF. The CDR3 DNA reads as TGTGCCAGCAGCCGTAGTGGACAGATAAACTATGGCTACACCTTC.

The chain couples TRBV3-1 (or the pseudogene TRBV3-2) to TRBJ2-2, with D possibly TRBD2 on 5 matching bases. The V gene's germline CDR1 is LGHDT and CDR2 YNNKEL (reference sequence). Trimming pared 0 bases from V and 3 bases from J, leaving 17 bases between. CDR3 length: 18 residues. The CDR3 loop is CASSQDGSEYWHTGELFF. The CDR3 DNA reads TGTGCCAGCAGCCAAGATGGTAGCGAATATTGGCACACCGGGGAGCTGTTTTTT.

This rearrangement joins TRBV6-2 or TRBV6-3 to TRBJ1-3; D ambiguous. This CDR3 has 14 amino acids. V was pared by 2 bases and J by 1 base, with 6 bases between. Germline loops: CDR1 MNHEY, CDR2 SVGEGT. The CDR3 nucleotides read TGTGCCAGCAGTTACAGTCTATCTGGAAACACCATATATTTT. As protein: CASSYSLSGNTIYF.

In nucleotides, the CDR3 is TGCGCCAGCAGTCGGGGACAGGGGATACAAGAGACCCAGTACTTC. As protein: CASSRGQGIQETQYF. This chain joins TRBV4-1 and TRBJ2-5, with 10 nucleotides matching TRBD1. The CDR3 consists of 15 residues. Germline V gene data show CDR1 as MGHRA and CDR2 as YSYEKL. With V trimmed by 6 bases and J by 2 bases, 6 bases remained unmatched.

The chain employs TRBV24-1 and TRBJ2-2; 7 bases line up with TRBD1. The CDR3 covers 15 residues. V was clipped by 3 bases and J by 8 bases; unmatched bases: 8. The germline V gene has CDR1 KGHDR and CDR2 SFDVKD. CDR3 in amino acids: CATSDPGQIFGELFF. CDR3 nucleotides: TGTGCCACCAGTGATCCGGGACAGATCTTTGGGGAGCTGTTTTTT.

This clone came up once. The chain combines TRBV4-3 with TRBJ1-1, with 7 bases that match TRBD1. CDR3 length equals 19 residues. With V trimmed by 2 bases and J by 2 bases, 17 bases remained unmatched. Germline V gene sequence: CDR1 LGHNA, CDR2 YSLEER. CDR3 coding DNA: TGCGCCAGCAGCCAAAAGACAGGGTGGTATGGGGGGATTAACACTGAAGCTTTCTTT. This gives the protein CASSQKTGWYGGINTEAFF.

The chain uses TRBV6-4 and TRBJ1-1, with D perhaps TRBD1 (5 bases). V shed 2 bases and J shed 5 bases, with 15 bases lying between them. Per germline, CDR1 MRHNA and CDR2 SNTAGT. The CDR3 covers 15 residues. Here the CDR3 reads CASSDPWGGETEAFF. Written as DNA, the CDR3 is TGTGCCAGCAGTGACCCATGGGGGGGGGAGACTGAAGCTTTCTTT.

V and J are TRBV25-1 and TRBJ1-2; D unclear. V lost 4 bases and J lost 7, with 7 bases in between. The CDR3 covers 11 residues. CDR1 and CDR2 (germline): MGHDK, SYGVNS. The CDR3 spells CASSGTFGYTF. CDR3 coding DNA: TGTGCCAGCAGTGGTACTTTTGGCTACACCTTC.

The chain has TRBV7-9 and TRBJ1-2; D perhaps matches TRBD1 (6 bases). The germline V gene has CDR1 SEHNR and CDR2 FQNEAQ (reference sequence). The CDR3 extends over 16 amino acids. Trimming took 1 base from V and 8 from J, leaving 20 bases between them. CDR3 sequence (DNA): TGTGCCAGCAGCTTAGGAGACAGGCCACTTGGTACAGGCTACACCTTC. It is translated as CASSLGDRPLGTGYTF.

The rearrangement uses TRBV21-1 and TRBJ2-2; the DNA was not used to check the table's D call, TRBD2. TRBV21-1 constitutes a pseudogene. The CDR3 runs to 13 residues. The CDR3 is CASSKTGTGELFF. For the CDR3, the DNA is TGTGCCAGCAGCAAAACGGGGACCGGGGAGCTGTTTTTT.

The chain is built from TRBV11-3 and TRBJ2-4; D unresolved. The V end was cut by 5 bases, the J end by 6 bases, with 11 bases between. CDR3 length equals 13 residues. Germline assignment: CDR1 SGHNT and CDR2 YENEEA. This chain's CDR3 is CASSPSTGNIQYF. The CDR3 region has the DNA TGTGCCAGCAGCCCCTCTACGGGAAACATTCAGTACTTC.